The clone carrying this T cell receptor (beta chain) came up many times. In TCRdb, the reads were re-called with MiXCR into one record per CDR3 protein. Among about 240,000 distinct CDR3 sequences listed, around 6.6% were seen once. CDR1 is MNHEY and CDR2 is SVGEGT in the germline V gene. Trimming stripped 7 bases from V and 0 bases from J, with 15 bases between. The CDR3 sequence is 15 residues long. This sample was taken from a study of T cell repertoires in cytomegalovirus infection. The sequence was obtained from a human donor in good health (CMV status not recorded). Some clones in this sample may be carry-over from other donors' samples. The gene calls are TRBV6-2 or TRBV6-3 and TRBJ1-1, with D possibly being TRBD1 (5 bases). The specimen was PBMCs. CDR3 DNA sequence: TGTGCCAGCACCCGGGACGGTAGGATGAACACTGAAGCTTTCTTT. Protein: CASTRDGRMNTEAFF.